What follows are 18 T cell receptor beta chains derived from one specimen sequenced in a study of blood T cell repertoires in COVID-19. Data came from immunoSEQ multiplex PCR; TCRdb stores just in-frame clones and leaves some out. Of under 150,000 clones listed, around 82% are singletons. The material sequenced was PBMCs or T cells enriched from blood (not recorded which). The source is a man in his fifties or sixties in a cohort exposed to, infected with or recovered from COVID-19 (not recorded which).

J is TRBJ1-2 and V is TRBV19; 7 bases are a match to TRBD1. The J segment lost 2 bases and the V segment lost 5 bases, leaving 8 bases of the junction unmatched. This CDR3 spans 15 amino acids. Germline CDR1 is LNHDA and CDR2 is SQIVND (reference sequence). The CDR3 DNA reads TGTGCCAGTAGTTCCCCCGGACAGGTGAACTATGGCTACACCTTC. Its protein product is CASSSPGQVNYGYTF.

The sample holds a few counts of this clone. This sequence joins TRBV7-2 and TRBJ2-2, with D tentatively TRBD1 (7 bases). Germline assignment: CDR1 SGHTA and CDR2 FQGNSA. CDR3 size: 15 residues. V lost 5 bases, J lost 5 bases, and 15 bases lay in between. The CDR3 DNA follows: TGTGCCAGCAGCCCTGGGCCAGGGGGGACCGGGGAGCTGTTTTTT. Amino acids: CASSPGPGGTGELFF.

In its sample, this clone was seen a few times. V is TRBV2 and J is TRBJ1-2, with D perhaps TRBD1 (6 bases). Trimming removed 11 bases from V and 1 base from J, with 11 bases in between. Per the germline V gene, CDR1 is SNHLY and CDR2 is FYNNEI. The CDR3 consists of 12 residues. CDR3 in DNA: TGTGCCCCCGAGGACAGTAACTATGGCTACACCTTC. Its protein product is CAPEDSNYGYTF.

This chain joins TRBV5-1 and TRBJ2-1, with 12 bases aligning to TRBD2. CDR1 and CDR2 from the germline V gene are SGHRS and YFSETQ. The CDR3 covers 17 residues. With 0 bases clipped from V and 1 base from J, the junction kept 2 bases outside the gene matches. CDR3: CASSLVLAGGSYNEQFF. CDR3 in DNA: TGCGCCAGCAGCTTGGTTCTAGCGGGAGGGTCCTACAATGAGCAGTTCTTC.

The chain links TRBV5-6 to TRBJ1-2; D remains ambiguous. Trimming stripped 5 bases from V and 4 bases from J, with 18 bases between. The CDR3 spans 15 residues. Per germline, CDR1 SGHDT and CDR2 YYEEEE. The CDR3 region has the DNA TGTGCCAGCAGGCTAGAGCGAGAAATCATCTATGGCTACACCTTC. Translated, it gives CASRLEREIIYGYTF.

The sample holds a few counts of this clone. The chain uses TRBV4-1 and TRBJ1-5; a weak D match, TRBD1 (5 bases). This CDR3 region has 15 residues. Deletions cut 2 bases from V and 7 bases from J, with 15 bases between. Germline CDR1 MGHRA, CDR2 YSYEKL. The CDR3, as DNA: TGCGCCAGCAGCCAATCTTTCGCCGGACAACAGCCCCAGCATTTT. It codes for CASSQSFAGQQPQHF.

This sequence joins TRBV6-2 or TRBV6-3 and TRBJ2-7; 7 nucleotides align to TRBD2. CDR3 length: 15 residues. V lost 2 bases to trimming and J lost 6 bases; unmatched junction nucleotides: 10. The germline V gene has CDR1 MNHEY and CDR2 SVGEGT. CDR3 in amino acids: CASSYGRATPSEQYF. The CDR3 region has the DNA TGTGCCAGCAGTTACGGGAGGGCCACCCCCTCCGAGCAGTACTTC.

The chain uses TRBV18 and TRBJ1-1, with TRBD1 matching over 7 bases. The junction had 0 bases not matched to a gene; V was cut back by 4 bases and J by 1 base. Germline CDR1 is KGHSH and CDR2 is LQKENI. The length of the CDR3 is 13 residues. The CDR3 coding sequence is TGTGCCAGCTCACAGGGGGCGAACACTGAAGCTTTCTTT. Protein product: CASSQGANTEAFF.

This CDR3 is CATSDRDRGRINQPQHF. The CDR3 DNA follows: TGTGCCACCAGCGACCGGGACAGGGGGCGGATCAATCAGCCCCAGCATTTT. The chain joins TRBV15 to TRBJ1-5; 12 nucleotides agree with TRBD1. The V segment lost 5 bases and the J segment 3 bases; nucleotides outside the gene matches: 8. The germline gives CDR1 LNHNV, CDR2 YYDKDF (reference sequence). This CDR3 is 17 amino acids long.

The rearrangement uses TRBV5-1 and TRBJ2-7, with 10 bases aligning to TRBD1. V trimming: 2 bases; J trimming: 7 bases; junction bases outside the gene matches: 6. This CDR3 is built from 14 residues. The germline gives CDR1 SGHRS, CDR2 YFSETQ. The CDR3 DNA sequence: TGCGCCAGCAGCTTTGACAGGGGGCGTTGGGAGCAGTACTTC. Its protein is CASSFDRGRWEQYF.

The rearrangement links TRBV7-3 to TRBJ1-6, with 12 bases fitting TRBD1. Germline V lookup: CDR1 SGHTA, CDR2 FQGTGA. The trim removed 6 bases at V and 7 bases at J, leaving 4 bases unmatched. This CDR3 has 15 amino acids. The CDR3 sequence: CASSWDRGPNSPLHF. The CDR3 coding sequence is TGTGCCAGCAGTTGGGACAGGGGGCCAAATTCACCCCTCCACTTT.

V gene TRBV30 combines with J gene TRBJ1-4; weak D call: TRBD1 (6 bases). Germline assignment: CDR1 GTSNPN and CDR2 SVGIG (reference sequence). Trimming removed 5 bases at V and 5 bases at J, with 12 bases between. There are 13 residues in the CDR3. DNA of the CDR3: TGTGCCTGGGAGGGCAGGGGAAATGAAAAACTGTTTTTT. Translation: CAWEGRGNEKLFF. The full variable domain, in which reference TRBV30 and TRBJ1-4 provide the parts outside the CDR3, is SQTIHQWPATLVQPVGSPLSLECTVEGTSNPNLYWYRQAAGRGLQLLFYSVGIGQISSEVPQNLSASRPQDRQFILSSKKLLLSDSGFYLCAWEGRGNEKLFFGSGTQLSVL.

This chain joins TRBV7-6 and TRBJ2-5; D not certain. The CDR3 is 15 amino acids. Trimming took off 5 bases at V and 5 bases at J, with 18 bases between the two ends. Germline-derived CDR1 and CDR2 are SGHVS and FNYEAQ. CDR3 protein: CASSRDLSTGETQYF. The CDR3, as DNA: TGTGCCAGCAGCCGAGACCTCTCGACTGGGGAGACCCAGTACTTC.

The V call is TRBV7-9, the J call TRBJ1-6; D possibly corresponds to TRBD1 (6 bases). CDR1 is SEHNR and CDR2 is FQNEAQ in the germline V gene (reference sequence). V lost 5 bases and J lost 7, with 18 bases in between. The CDR3 loop spans 16 amino acids. CDR3 coding DNA: TGTGCCAGCAGCCAACTTACAGGGACGGGGAATTCACCCCTCCACTTT. This translates into CASSQLTGTGNSPLHF.

This chain joins TRBV4-3 and TRBJ2-2; 9 bases agree with TRBD1. The V and J ends lost 1 base and 6 bases, in that order; junction bases with no gene match: 0. The CDR3 extends over 14 amino acids. The V gene's germline CDR1 is LGHNA and CDR2 YSLEER. CDR3 region: CASSQGDRAGELFF. As DNA, the CDR3 is TGCGCCAGCAGCCAAGGGGACAGGGCCGGGGAGCTGTTTTTT.

The V call is TRBV12-2, the J call TRBJ1-3. TRBV12-2 is tagged as a pseudogene. The CDR3 consists of 16 residues. The CDR3 spells CASRLRGGLEGNTIYF. The CDR3 DNA is TGTGCAAGTCGCTTAAGGGGGGGGCTAGAAGGAAACACCATATATTTT.

The chain recombines TRBV7-2 with TRBJ2-3; tentatively, D is TRBD2 (5 bases). Germline V gene data show CDR1 as SGHTA and CDR2 as FQGNSA. V was cut by 5 bases and J by 8 bases, with 14 bases left in between. This CDR3 is built from 13 residues. The CDR3 bases are TGTGCCAGCAGCCCGGACCGACGGGGTACGCAGTATTTT. Residues: CASSPDRRGTQYF.

The chain joins TRBV29-1 to TRBJ2-3, with 7 nucleotides matching TRBD1. This CDR3 has 12 amino acids. The junction had 5 bases not matched to a gene; V was cut back by 6 bases and J by 5 bases. Germline values: CDR1 SQVTM, CDR2 ANQGSEA. The CDR3 sequence is CSVATGVDTQYF. The DNA of the CDR3 is TGCAGCGTAGCCACAGGGGTAGATACGCAGTATTTT.